This T cell receptor beta chain is from a study of T cells in Graves' hyperthyroidism and ophthalmopathy. There were TCR beta CDR3 regions amplified from RNA transcripts. The TCR CDR3 was amplified in a first-round RT-PCR using the HTBI primer set. One entry per CDR3 protein results from TCRdb running MiXCR on the multiplex PCR reads. Altogether about 380,000 distinct CDR3 sequences are present, approximately 13% being singletons, with the ten largest covering about 20%. The CDR3 sequence is 15 residues long. The V end was cut by 7 bases, the J end by 1 base, with 17 bases between. CDR1 SQVTM and CDR2 ANQGSEA come from the germline V gene. This clonotype was picked up a small number of times.

This chain connects TRBV29-1 to TRBJ1-3, with TRBD1 as a possible D gene (6 bases). Sequenced: blood. This clonotype originated in a man aged 30 to 45 with Graves' hyperthyroidism that later progressed to Graves' ophthalmopathy. CDR3 amino acids: CSAERQGKSGNTIYF. CDR3 sequence (DNA): TGCAGCGCCGAGAGGCAGGGGAAGTCTGGAAACACCATATATTTT.